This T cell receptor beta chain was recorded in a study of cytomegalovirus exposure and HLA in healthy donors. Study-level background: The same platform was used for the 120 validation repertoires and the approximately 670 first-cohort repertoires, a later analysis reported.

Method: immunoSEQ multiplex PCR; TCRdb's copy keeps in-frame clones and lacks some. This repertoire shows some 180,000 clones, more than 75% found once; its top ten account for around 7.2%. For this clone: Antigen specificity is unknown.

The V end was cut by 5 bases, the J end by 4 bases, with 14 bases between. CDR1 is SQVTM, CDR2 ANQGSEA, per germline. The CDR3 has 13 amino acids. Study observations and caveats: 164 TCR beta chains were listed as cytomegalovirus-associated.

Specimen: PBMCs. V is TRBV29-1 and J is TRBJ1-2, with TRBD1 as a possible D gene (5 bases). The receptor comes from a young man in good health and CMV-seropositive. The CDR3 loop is CSVRGDLFYGYTF. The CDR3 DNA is TGCAGCGTTCGAGGGGACCTTTTCTATGGCTACACCTTC.